Listed here are 7 T cell receptor beta chains from one sample, sequenced in a study of T cell repertoires in cytomegalovirus infection. A single record per CDR3 protein comes from TCRdb applying MiXCR to the reads. The sample includes roughly 240,000 distinct CDR3 sequences, under 8.5% of them seen just once. The sample consisted of PBMCs. These TCRs come from a human donor in good health (CMV status not recorded). Some clones in this sample may be carry-over from other donors' samples.

This clonotype was detected ten times or more. This rearrangement joins TRBV7-8 to TRBJ2-1; D is unclear. V was cut by 1 base and J by 6 bases, with 13 bases left in between. Germline assignment: CDR1 SGHVS and CDR2 FQNEAQ. There are 15 residues in the CDR3. CDR3 sequence: CASSLVLVAVNEQFF. CDR3 nucleotides: TGTGCCAGCAGCTTAGTACTCGTCGCTGTCAATGAGCAGTTCTTC.

At least ten counts were recorded for this clonotype. This CDR3 is CASSQGSTGANVLTF. In DNA form, the CDR3 reads TGTGCCAGCAGCCAGGGGAGCACTGGGGCCAACGTCCTGACTTTC. The chain links TRBV13 to TRBJ2-6; D possibly corresponds to TRBD1 (6 bases). The V end was cut by 5 bases, the J end by 2 bases, with 10 bases between. This CDR3 spans 15 amino acids. Germline CDR1 and CDR2: PRHDT and FYEKMQ (reference sequence). The whole variable domain, filled in from reference TRBV13 and TRBJ2-6, reads AAGVIQSPRHLIKEKRETATLKCYPIPRHDTVYWYQQGPGQDPQFLISFYEKMQSDKGSIPDRFSAQQFSDYHSELNMSSLELGDSALYFCASSQGSTGANVLTFGAGSRLTVL.

This clonotype showed up many times. This chain connects TRBV6-1 to TRBJ2-7; possibly TRBD1 or TRBD2 for D (6 bases each). Germline CDR1 reads MNHNS; CDR2 reads SASEGT. V shed 11 bases and J shed 3 bases, with 8 bases lying between them. This CDR3 contains 10 residues. The CDR3 coding sequence is TGTGCCGGGGGGCTCTACGAGCAGTACTTC. This sequence encodes CAGGLYEQYF.

This clonotype was recorded at least ten times. The V call is TRBV6-2 or TRBV6-3, the J call TRBJ2-1; D not resolved. CDR3 length: 17 residues. Germline-derived CDR1 and CDR2 are MNHEY and SVGEGT. The ends were cut back, 1 base at V and 5 bases at J, with 18 bases in the middle. The CDR3 protein is CASSYLRVLRTNNEQFF. For the CDR3, the DNA is TGTGCCAGCAGTTACTTACGGGTTCTAAGAACGAACAATGAGCAGTTCTTC.

This clonotype was recorded a few times. The rearrangement links TRBV9 to TRBJ1-2; no clear D. The CDR3 sequence is 13 residues long. V was shortened by 3 bases and J by 0 bases, with 6 bases between the two germline ends. Germline CDR1 is SGDLS and CDR2 is YYNGEE. As DNA, the CDR3 is TGTGCCAGCAGCGCTACCTCTAACTATGGCTACACCTTC. It codes for CASSATSNYGYTF.

Many counts were recorded for this clonotype. The chain links TRBV11-3 to TRBJ2-1; D is possibly TRBD2 (5 bases). The CDR3 runs to 14 residues. The ends were cut back, 0 bases at V and 7 bases at J, with 10 bases in the middle. Germline values: CDR1 SGHNT, CDR2 YENEEA. CDR3 DNA sequence: TGTGCCAGCAGCTTAGATCCCTCGGGAAATGAGCAGTTCTTC. It codes for CASSLDPSGNEQFF.

This clonotype was recorded at least ten times. V gene TRBV9 combines with J gene TRBJ1-4, with unresolved D. Trimming pared 3 bases from V and 0 bases from J, leaving 12 bases between. Looked up from germline, CDR1 is SGDLS and CDR2 is YYNGEE. The CDR3 extends over 16 amino acids. The CDR3 loop is CASSAQNAATNEKLFF. The DNA of the CDR3 is TGTGCCAGCAGCGCACAGAACGCCGCAACTAATGAAAAACTGTTTTTT.